The 17 T cell receptor beta chains listed next were all sequenced from one sample in a study of identical twins. Each CDR3 protein is one row after TCRdb ran MiXCR on the 5' RACE reads. The top ten hold more than 2.5% of the sample, which has about 570,000 distinct CDR3 sequences, around 9.6% seen once. Separately, the same data were catalogued under a study of yellow fever vaccine responses in identical twins.

Sequenced input: PBMCs. Receptors originate from a woman younger than 35 in good health.

The V and J genes are TRBV7-6 and TRBJ2-5; 8 nucleotides agree with TRBD2. This CDR3 spans 15 amino acids. V lost 3 bases and J lost 2; bases outside the gene matches: 5. Germline CDR1 reads SGHVS; CDR2 reads FNYEAQ. In DNA form, the CDR3 reads TGTGCCAGCAGCTTGTCGGGGGGGAATCAAGAGACCCAGTACTTC. Amino acid sequence: CASSLSGGNQETQYF.

This sequence joins TRBV20-1 and TRBJ2-2; 8 bases match TRBD2. With 2 bases clipped from V and 1 base from J, the junction kept 6 bases outside the gene matches. This CDR3 has 16 residues. Germline lookup yields CDR1 DFQATT and CDR2 SNEGSKA (reference sequence). This CDR3 is CSARSGLAGNTGELFF. DNA of the CDR3: TGCAGTGCTAGAAGTGGGCTAGCGGGGAACACCGGGGAGCTGTTTTTT.

This clonotype was seen only once. The genes are TRBV5-1 and TRBJ2-2; 8 bases are a match to TRBD1. V dropped 2 bases and J dropped 4; count of bases not matched to a gene: 4. Per the germline V gene, CDR1 is SGHRS and CDR2 is YFSETQ. The CDR3 runs to 15 residues. CDR3 sequence: CASSLHRGSTGELFF. The CDR3 DNA reads as TGCGCCAGCAGCTTACACAGGGGGAGCACCGGGGAGCTGTTTTTT.

This clonotype showed up just a few times. V gene TRBV7-2 combines with J gene TRBJ2-1, with 10 positions matching TRBD2. CDR3 length: 16 amino acids. The V and J ends lost 1 base and 4 bases, in that order; junction bases with no gene match: 4. Looked up from germline, CDR1 is SGHTA and CDR2 is FQGNSA. The CDR3 DNA sequence: TGTGCCAGCAGCTTAGAGACTAGCGGGTGGTACAATGAGCAGTTCTTC. This encodes CASSLETSGWYNEQFF. Full variable domain (rest looked up from reference TRBV7-2 and TRBJ2-1): GAGVSQSPSNKVTEKGKDVELRCDPISGHTALYWYRQSLGQGLEFLIYFQGNSAPDKSGLPSDRFSAERTGGSVSTLTIQRTQQEDSAVYLCASSLETSGWYNEQFFGPGTRLTVL.

This clonotype was seen repeatedly, ten times or more. This chain uses TRBV4-2 with TRBJ2-2; D remains ambiguous. From germline, CDR1 is LGHNA and CDR2 YNFKEQ. The V end was cut by 1 base, the J end by 6 bases, with 0 bases between. This CDR3 comprises 11 residues. CDR3 in amino acids: CASSQAGELFF. CDR3 bases: TGTGCCAGCAGCCAAGCCGGGGAGCTGTTTTTT.

The V call is TRBV7-9, the J call TRBJ2-7; D may be TRBD2 (6 bases). The germline CDR1 and CDR2 sequences are SEHNR and FQNEAQ (reference sequence). This CDR3 has 13 amino acids. The V end lost 6 bases, the J end lost 4 bases, and 13 bases lay between the germline ends. In DNA form, the CDR3 reads TGTGCCAGCAGTACCCCGGAGGGTTACGAGCAGTACTTC. Protein sequence: CASSTPEGYEQYF.

A few counts support this clonotype. The chain uses TRBV12-3 or TRBV12-4 and TRBJ1-1; D may be TRBD1 (5 bases). This CDR3 has 10 residues. V gave up 11 bases and J gave up 10 bases, with 14 bases separating them. The CDR3 nucleotides read TGTGCCGTACGAGGGGCAGGAGCTTTCTTT. Amino acid sequence: CAVRGAGAFF.

This clonotype was observed at least ten times. The V gene is TRBV27, the J gene TRBJ1-4, with D maybe TRBD1 (6 bases). Germline V gives CDR1 MNHEY, CDR2 SMNVEV (reference sequence). Between the trimmed V and J ends, which lost 2 bases and 7 bases, there was a span of 14 bases. The CDR3 totals 15 residues. CDR3 residues: CASSLAGALGEKLFF. DNA for the CDR3: TGTGCCAGCAGTTTAGCAGGGGCGCTCGGTGAAAAACTGTTTTTT.

Only a few counts were recorded for this clonotype. This chain links TRBV29-1 with TRBJ2-5; weak D call: TRBD2 (6 bases). V lost 6 bases and J lost 0, with 11 bases in between. This CDR3 region has 13 residues. Germline V gene data show CDR1 as SQVTM and CDR2 as ANQGSEA. The DNA of the CDR3 is TGCAGCGTGGGAGGACGGCACCAAGAGACCCAGTACTTC. Amino acid sequence: CSVGGRHQETQYF.

This chain connects TRBV7-2 to TRBJ2-7; 9 bases fit TRBD2. CDR3 length: 16 amino acids. V lost 5 bases, J lost 4 bases, and 12 bases stayed unmatched. Germline V gene lookup returns CDR1 SGHTA and CDR2 FQGNSA. In DNA, the CDR3 is TGTGCCAGCAGCCCCTACAAGCGGGAGGCAGAATACGAGCAGTACTTC. This encodes CASSPYKREAEYEQYF.

This rearrangement joins TRBV7-8 to TRBJ1-6; 9 nucleotides agree with TRBD1. The CDR3 covers 17 residues. V lost 1 base and J lost 9; bases outside the gene matches: 10. Looked up from germline, CDR1 is SGHVS and CDR2 is FQNEAQ. The CDR3 DNA reads as TGTGCCAGCAGCTTAGGGGTTGGCGGGACAGGGACTTCACCCCTCCACTTT. It encodes CASSLGVGGTGTSPLHF.

In this sample, this clonotype turned up a few times. CDR3 in amino acids: CASFRDRGVGNQPQHF. CDR3 nucleotide sequence: TGTGCCAGCTTCCGGGACAGGGGCGTTGGCAATCAGCCCCAGCATTTT. The V gene is TRBV28, the J gene TRBJ1-5, with TRBD1 matching over 10 bases. In germline, CDR1 is MDHEN, CDR2 SYDVKM. V shed 8 bases and J 2 bases; nucleotides not matched to a gene: 9. The CDR3 is made up of 16 amino acids.

This clonotype was observed a few times. DNA of the CDR3: TGCGCCAGCAGCTTAGGTTACAGGGGAGGTACCGAGCAGTACTTC. It is translated as CASSLGYRGGTEQYF. The V call is TRBV5-1, the J call TRBJ2-7; D might be TRBD1 (7 bases). V lost 2 bases and J 6 bases, leaving 18 bases between the germline ends. The CDR3 totals 15 residues. Germline-derived CDR1 and CDR2 are SGHRS and YFSETQ. The full variable domain, in which reference TRBV5-1 and TRBJ2-7 provide the parts outside the CDR3, is KAGVTQTPRYLIKTRGQQVTLSCSPISGHRSVSWYQQTPGQGLQFLFEYFSETQRNKGNFPGRFSGRQFSNSRSEMNVSTLELGDSALYLCASSLGYRGGTEQYFGPGTRLTVT.

The J gene is TRBJ1-2, the V gene TRBV5-4, with 7 bases identical to TRBD1. The CDR3 is 15 residues long. V gave up 5 bases and J gave up 6 bases; unmatched junction bases: 13. CDR1 SGHNT and CDR2 YYREEE come from the germline V gene (reference sequence). The CDR3 reads CASRPTGQVEHGYTF. Written as DNA, the CDR3 is TGTGCCAGCAGACCTACTGGACAGGTTGAGCATGGCTACACCTTC.

This clonotype came up a few times. V gene TRBV30 combines with J gene TRBJ2-7; 7 nucleotides line up with TRBD1. There are 12 residues in the CDR3. J was trimmed by 0 bases and V by 5 bases; bases with no gene match: 1. Per germline, CDR1 GTSNPN and CDR2 SVGIG (reference sequence). The CDR3 nucleotides are TGTGCCTGGGGGGACAGCTCCTACGAGCAGTACTTC. Translation: CAWGDSSYEQYF.

The chain carries TRBV29-1 and TRBJ2-1; 7 positions agree with TRBD2. The trim removed 3 bases at V and 5 bases at J, leaving 4 bases unmatched. CDR1 is SQVTM and CDR2 is ANQGSEA in the germline V gene. This CDR3 region has 13 residues. The chain's CDR3 is CSVDFLADNEQFF. The DNA for the CDR3 is TGCAGCGTTGACTTCCTAGCGGACAATGAGCAGTTCTTC.

The gene calls are TRBV4-2 and TRBJ2-7; a possible D gene is TRBD1 (6 bases). Germline V gives CDR1 LGHNA, CDR2 YNFKEQ. Deletions cut 4 bases from V and 7 bases from J, with 11 bases between. The length of the CDR3 is 12 residues. The CDR3 is CASSPPTGEQYF. The CDR3 DNA reads TGTGCCAGCAGCCCGCCCACAGGGGAGCAGTACTTC.